The T cell receptor (beta chain) described here comes from a study of chemoradiotherapy in HPV16-positive cancers. As for the study in general: A couple of HPV16-positive patients' cells yielded candidate HPV-specific clones and common motifs. Whole-study findings and limits: Candidate HPV-specific clones and E7-related TCR motifs grew in tumor during treatment. In HPV16-positive patients, HPV-responsive T-cell expansion tracked better recurrence-free survival.

The CDR3 contains 16 residues. Trimming removed 2 bases from V and 7 bases from J, with 18 bases in between. CDR1 and CDR2 (germline): GTSNPN, SVGIG (reference sequence). The repertoire was sequenced with immunoSEQ multiplex PCR; TCRdb's copy has only in-frame clones and lacks some. The profile covers some 5,600 clones, with 75% to 80% appearing a single time and roughly two fifths taken by the ten largest. Samples were taken several times over chemoradiotherapy. Remarks on this clone: Antigen: not known.

This material was obtained from a patient who underwent chemoradiotherapy. The source of this sequence is a human donor with HPV-associated anogenital cancer. The chain employs TRBV30 and TRBJ1-6; D possibly corresponds to TRBD1 (6 bases). The CDR3 reads CAWSTPFGTSNSPLHF. As DNA, the CDR3 is TGTGCCTGGAGTACACCCTTCGGGACATCGAATTCACCCCTCCACTTT.